This T cell receptor beta chain was documented in a study of T cells in Graves' hyperthyroidism and ophthalmopathy. Study overall: Peripheral blood collection took place at initial diagnosis, before any treatment. Whole-study findings and limits: A 13 V-J signature model discriminated ophthalmopathy versus stable hyperthyroidism. Blood samples included most of the expanded thyroid clonotypes exceeding 0.001.

This clonotype was recorded at least ten times. Antigen: not known. CDR3 length: 14 amino acids. The V gene end was trimmed by 6 bases and the J gene end by 6 bases; junction bases not matched to a gene: 9. Germline V lookup: CDR1 KGHSH, CDR2 LQKENI. There were TCR beta CDR3 regions amplified from RNA transcripts. Using the HTBI primer set, a first-round RT-PCR was run on the TCR CDR3. Each CDR3 protein is one row after TCRdb ran MiXCR on the multiplex PCR reads. The table records some 150,000 distinct CDR3 sequences, roughly a fifth of them present only once. Preceding any ophthalmopathy symptoms, the blood sample dates from first hyperthyroidism diagnosis.

This sequence was found in a woman in her forties or fifties with Graves' hyperthyroidism that later progressed to Graves' ophthalmopathy. The sample taken for sequencing was blood. The genes are TRBV18 and TRBJ2-3, with 7 nucleotides matching TRBD1. In nucleotides, the CDR3 is TGTGCCAGCTCTGGCGACAGGGTAAAGGATACGCAGTATTTT. This codes for CASSGDRVKDTQYF. Drawing the rest from reference TRBV18 and TRBJ2-3, the complete variable domain is NAGVMQNPRHLVRRRGQEARLRCSPMKGHSHVYWYRQLPEEGLKFMVYLQKENIIDESGMPKERFSAEFPKEGPSILRIQQVVRGDSAAYFCASSGDRVKDTQYFGPGTRLTVL.